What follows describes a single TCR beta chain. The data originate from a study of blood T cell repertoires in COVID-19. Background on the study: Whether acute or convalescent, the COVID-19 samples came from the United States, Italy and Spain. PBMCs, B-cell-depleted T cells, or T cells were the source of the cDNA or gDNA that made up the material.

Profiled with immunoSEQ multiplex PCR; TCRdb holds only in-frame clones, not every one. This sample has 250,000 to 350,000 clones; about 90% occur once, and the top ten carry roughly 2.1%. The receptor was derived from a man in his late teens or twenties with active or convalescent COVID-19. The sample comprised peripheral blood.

Here the CDR3 reads CASSDLGGYQPQHF. The CDR3 region has the DNA TGTGCCAGCAGTGACTTGGGGGGGTACCAGCCCCAGCATTTT. V gene TRBV2 combines with J gene TRBJ1-5, with D possibly TRBD1 on 5 matching bases. Germline V gene sequence: CDR1 SNHLY, CDR2 FYNNEI. V gave up 3 bases and J gave up 7 bases, with 13 bases separating them. CDR3 length: 14 residues.